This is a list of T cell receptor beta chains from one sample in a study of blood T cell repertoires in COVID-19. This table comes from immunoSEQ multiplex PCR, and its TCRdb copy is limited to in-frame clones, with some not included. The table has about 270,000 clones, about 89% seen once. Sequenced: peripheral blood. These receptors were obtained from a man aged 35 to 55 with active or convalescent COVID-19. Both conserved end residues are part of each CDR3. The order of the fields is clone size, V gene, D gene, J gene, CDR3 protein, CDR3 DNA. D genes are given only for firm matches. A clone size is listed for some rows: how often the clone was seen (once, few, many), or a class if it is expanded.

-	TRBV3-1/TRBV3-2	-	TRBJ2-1	CASSPHSGGEQFF	TGTGCCAGCAGCCCCCATAGCGGTGGTGAGCAGTTCTTC
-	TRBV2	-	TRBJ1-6	CASSRGWSYNSPLHF	TGTGCCAGCTCTCGAGGTTGGTCCTATAATTCACCCCTCCACTTT
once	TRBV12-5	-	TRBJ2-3	CASGLANTDTQYF	TGTGCTAGTGGTTTGGCAAACACAGATACGCAGTATTTT
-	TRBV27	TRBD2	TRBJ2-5	CASRGVVGGWWETQYF	TGTGCCAGCCGCGGGGTGGTGGGAGGGTGGTGGGAGACCCAGTACTTC
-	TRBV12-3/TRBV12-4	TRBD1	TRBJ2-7	CASSQGQGIEQYF	TGTGCCAGCAGTCAGGGACAGGGAATAGAGCAGTACTTC
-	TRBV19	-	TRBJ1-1	CASSIYEGSTEAFF	TGTGCCAGTAGTATCTACGAGGGATCCACTGAAGCTTTCTTT
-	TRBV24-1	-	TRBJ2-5	CATSAKGGVETQYF	TGTGCCACCAGTGCAAAGGGCGGGGTAGAGACCCAGTACTTC
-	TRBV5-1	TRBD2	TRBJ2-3	CASSRGLAGASTDTQYF	TGCGCCAGCAGCAGGGGACTAGCGGGGGCTAGCACAGATACGCAGTATTTT
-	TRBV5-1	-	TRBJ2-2	CASSQQGNTGELFF	TGCGCCAGCAGCCAACAGGGGAACACCGGGGAGCTGTTTTTT
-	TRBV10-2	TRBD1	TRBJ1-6	CASSAGTGFGSPLHF	TGCGCCAGCAGTGCCGGGACAGGGTTCGGTTCACCCCTCCACTTT
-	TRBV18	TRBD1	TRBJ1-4	CASSPDEGAGKLFF	TGTGCCAGCTCACCAGACGAGGGGGCGGGAAAACTGTTTTTT
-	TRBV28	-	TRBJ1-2	CASSFLEGRQLIGYTF	TGTGCCAGCAGTTTCTTGGAGGGCCGCCAATTGATTGGCTACACCTTC
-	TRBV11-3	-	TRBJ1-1	CASSPRTALNTEAFF	TGTGCCAGCAGCCCTAGGACAGCACTGAACACTGAAGCTTTCTTT
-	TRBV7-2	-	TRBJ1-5	CASSLGTGWRNQPQHF	TGTGCCAGCAGCTTAGGAACAGGCTGGCGCAATCAGCCCCAGCATTTT
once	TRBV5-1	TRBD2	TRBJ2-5	CASSLGALAGGLETQYF	TGCGCCAGCAGCTTGGGAGCGCTAGCGGGAGGGTTGGAGACCCAGTACTTC
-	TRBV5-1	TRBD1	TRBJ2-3	CASSGTVPPDTQYF	TGCGCCAGCAGCGGGACAGTCCCCCCAGATACGCAGTATTTT
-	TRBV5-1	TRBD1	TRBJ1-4	CASSLAGTGRGTNEKLFF	TGCGCCAGCAGCTTGGCTGGGACAGGGAGAGGAACTAATGAAAAACTGTTTTTT
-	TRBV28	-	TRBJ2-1	CASRPPPGNEQFF	TGTGCCAGCAGGCCCCCCCCCGGCAATGAGCAGTTCTTC
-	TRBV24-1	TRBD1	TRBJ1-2	CATGGQGASGYTF	TGTGCCACCGGGGGACAGGGGGCTTCTGGCTACACCTTC
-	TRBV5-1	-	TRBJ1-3	CASSLGQGPSGNTIYF	TGCGCCAGCAGCTTGGGTCAGGGCCCCTCTGGAAACACCATATATTTT
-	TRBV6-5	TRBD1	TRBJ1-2	CASRFRDRGSDGYTF	TGTGCCAGCAGATTCCGGGACAGGGGATCGGATGGCTACACCTTC
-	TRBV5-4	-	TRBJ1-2	CASSLGGFSLRANYGYTF	TGTGCCAGCAGCTTGGGGGGTTTCTCCTTGAGGGCTAACTATGGCTACACCTTC
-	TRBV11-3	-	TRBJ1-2	CASSLGAGAFGYTF	TGTGCCAGCAGCTTAGGGGCGGGGGCATTTGGCTACACCTTC
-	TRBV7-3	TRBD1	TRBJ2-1	CASSIGTGGVYEQFF	TGTGCCAGCAGCATCGGGACAGGGGGCGTTTATGAGCAGTTCTTC
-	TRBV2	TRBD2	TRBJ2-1	CASRTGRGGNEQFF	TGTGCCAGCAGAACAGGGCGGGGGGGGAATGAGCAGTTCTTC
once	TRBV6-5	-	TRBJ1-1	CASSYISETEAFF	TGTGCCAGCAGTTATATCAGTGAAACTGAAGCTTTCTTT
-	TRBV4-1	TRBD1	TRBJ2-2	CASSQAGGQVPVNTGELFF	TGCGCCAGCAGCCAGGCAGGGGGACAGGTTCCTGTCAACACCGGGGAGCTGTTTTTT
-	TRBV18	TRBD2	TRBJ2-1	CASTRGLLAGYNEQFF	TGTGCCAGCACGCGGGGTCTGCTAGCGGGATACAATGAGCAGTTCTTC
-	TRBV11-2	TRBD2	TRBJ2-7	CASSRGLAVFRDEQYF	TGTGCCAGCAGCCGGGGACTAGCGGTATTCCGGGACGAGCAGTACTTC
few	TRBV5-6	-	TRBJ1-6	CASSLRGANSPLHF	TGTGCCAGCAGCTTGCGGGGGGCGAATTCACCCCTCCACTTT
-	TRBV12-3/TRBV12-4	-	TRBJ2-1	CASSLDFAERQFF	TGTGCCAGCAGTTTAGATTTTGCGGAAAGGCAGTTCTTC
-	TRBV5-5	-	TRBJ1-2	CASSSAAGIYGYTF	TGTGCCAGCAGCTCTGCAGCGGGTATCTATGGCTACACCTTC
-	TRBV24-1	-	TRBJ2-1	CATSDAQGRNEQFF	TGTGCCACCAGTGATGCACAGGGCCGCAATGAGCAGTTCTTC
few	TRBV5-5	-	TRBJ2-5	CASSRGLVQETQYF	TGTGCCAGCAGCCGAGGACTCGTCCAAGAGACCCAGTACTTC
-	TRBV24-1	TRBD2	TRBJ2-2	CATSLHPAGVLTGELFF	TGTGCCACCAGTCTGCACCCGGCGGGAGTCTTAACCGGGGAGCTGTTTTTT
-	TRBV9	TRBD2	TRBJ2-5	CASSGRTSGFQETQYF	TGTGCCAGCAGCGGAAGGACTAGCGGGTTCCAAGAGACCCAGTACTTC
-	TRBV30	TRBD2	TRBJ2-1	CAWSPAGGLAVNNEQFF	TGTGCCTGGAGTCCCGCGGGAGGACTAGCGGTTAACAATGAGCAGTTCTTC